This T cell receptor beta chain comes out of a study of control samples from healthy donors and cancer patients. This table comes from immunoSEQ multiplex PCR, and its TCRdb copy is limited to in-frame clones, with some not included. The table has about 49,000 clones, 90% to 95% seen once. V shed 3 bases and J shed 4 bases, with 16 bases lying between them. Germline V gene lookup returns CDR1 LNHNV and CDR2 YYDKDF (reference sequence). This CDR3 has 15 residues. The chain uses TRBV15 and TRBJ2-7; tentatively, D is TRBD1 or TRBD2 (6 bases each). The TCR sequence derives from a man aged 25 to 40 with colorectal cancer. Sequences were obtained from PBMCs. In nucleotides, the CDR3 is TGTGCCACCAGCAGGGAGGGGGACCCGAGATACGAGCAGTACGTC. This gives the protein CATSREGDPRYEQYV.